These 14 T cell receptor beta chains were all obtained from the same sample, sequenced in a study of human T cells and chemical hapten exposure. Time point: healthy volunteer bleed at 2 weeks. Unseparated into fractions, whole blood served as the source from which total RNA was extracted. TCRdb independently ran MiXCR on the RACE reads; one entry per CDR3 protein. The sample has some 50,000 distinct CDR3 sequences, about 3.9% seen once. Sample: whole blood. Every receptor here comes from a female donor in good health. Some clones in this sample may be carry-over from other donors' samples.

The rearrangement joins TRBV6-2 or TRBV6-3 to TRBJ1-6; D remains ambiguous. V was cut by 2 bases and J by 13 bases, with 15 bases left in between. Germline V gene lookup returns CDR1 MNHEY and CDR2 SVGEGT. The CDR3 is made up of 14 amino acids. The CDR3 is CASSYALEGFPLHF. The DNA of the CDR3 is TGTGCCAGCAGTTACGCGCTAGAGGGCTTCCCCCTCCACTTT.

This clonotype was counted between two and nine times. The rearrangement uses TRBV20-1 and TRBJ1-2; 12 bases map to TRBD1. The CDR3 contains 15 residues. The germline gives CDR1 DFQATT, CDR2 SNEGSKA (reference sequence). V was pared by 4 bases and J by 6 bases, with 9 bases of the junction left unmatched. The CDR3 loop is CSAKSGQGAFHGYTF. The CDR3 nucleotides are TGCAGTGCTAAGTCGGGACAGGGGGCTTTTCATGGCTACACCTTC.

This clonotype came up many times. The chain has TRBV5-8 and TRBJ2-6; D uncertain. V lost 0 bases and J lost 0, with 10 bases in between. CDR3 length: 17 amino acids. CDR1 is SGHTS, CDR2 YDEGEE, per germline. This CDR3 is CASSLAQLSSGANVLTF. Written as DNA, the CDR3 is TGTGCCAGCAGCTTGGCACAGCTAAGCTCTGGGGCCAACGTCCTGACTTTC. Complete variable domain (other parts from reference TRBV5-8 and TRBJ2-6): EAGVTQSPTHLIKTRGQQATLRCSPISGHTSVYWYQQALGLGLQFLLWYDEGEERNRGNFPPRFSGRQFPNYSSELNVNALELEDSALYLCASSLAQLSSGANVLTFGAGSRLTVL.

As to this clonotype: A read error may account for a junction end that differs from germline. The genes are TRBV7-9 and TRBJ1-6; 7 bases map to TRBD1. The CDR3 has 18 amino acids. Germline assignment: CDR1 SEHNR and CDR2 FQNEAQ (reference sequence). The CDR3 coding sequence is TGTGCCAGCAGCCTTACCGGTGACAGGGAATACTATAATTCACCCCTCAACTTT. Translated, it gives CASSLTGDREYYNSPLNF.

This clonotype was observed at least ten times. The J gene is TRBJ1-1, the V gene TRBV12-3 or TRBV12-4; no reliable D call. There are 14 residues in the CDR3. V shed 2 bases and J shed 3 bases, with 10 bases lying between them. CDR3 sequence: CASSLRARDTEAFF. The CDR3 region has the DNA TGTGCCAGCAGTTTACGGGCTAGGGACACTGAAGCTTTCTTT.

In its sample, this clonotype was seen many times. This CDR3 is CASTSTMNTEAFF. The CDR3 coding sequence is TGTGCCAGCACCTCAACCATGAACACTGAAGCTTTCTTT. The rearrangement joins TRBV11-2 to TRBJ1-1; D unresolved. CDR3 size: 13 residues. The germline V and J ends were trimmed by 7 bases and 0 bases, with 9 bases remaining between them. The germline V gene encodes CDR1 SGHAT and CDR2 FQNNGV.

The table lists this clonotype with many counts. The genes are TRBV29-1 and TRBJ2-3, with a tentative D call TRBD2 (6 bases). Germline lookup yields CDR1 SQVTM and CDR2 ANQGSEA. The CDR3 is 13 residues long. V lost 3 bases and J lost 1, with 8 bases in between. This chain's CDR3 is CSVESSGTDTQYF. DNA of the CDR3: TGCAGCGTTGAGTCTAGCGGCACAGATACGCAGTATTTT.

This clonotype was seen ten or more times. The chain recombines TRBV3-1 with TRBJ2-2, with unresolved D. Trimming shortened V by 8 bases and J by 6 bases, and 13 bases separated the two germline ends. Germline CDR1 is LGHDT and CDR2 is YNNKEL (reference sequence). The CDR3 is 13 amino acids. CDR3 protein: CASHTGIAGELFF. In DNA form, the CDR3 reads TGTGCCAGCCATACTGGGATTGCCGGGGAGCTGTTTTTT.

At least ten counts were recorded for this clonotype. The chain is built from TRBV5-1 and TRBJ1-4; D is undetermined. Germline V lookup: CDR1 SGHRS, CDR2 YFSETQ. V shed 0 bases and J shed 4 bases, with 7 bases lying between them. The length of the CDR3 is 14 residues. The CDR3 loop reads CASSLGQINEKLFF. Written as DNA, the CDR3 is TGCGCCAGCAGCTTGGGGCAGATTAATGAAAAACTGTTTTTT.

This clonotype was counted at least ten times. This sequence joins TRBV19 and TRBJ1-5; no reliable D call. CDR1 is LNHDA and CDR2 is SQIVND in the germline V gene (reference sequence). V lost 5 bases and J 0 bases, leaving 11 bases between the germline ends. The CDR3 loop spans 15 amino acids. CDR3 loop: CASSSPFDSNQPQHF. The CDR3 DNA is TGTGCCAGTAGTTCCCCTTTCGATAGCAATCAGCCCCAGCATTTT.

The rearrangement uses TRBV14 and TRBJ2-5; 7 positions agree with TRBD2. This CDR3 comprises 17 residues. The V segment lost 0 bases and the J segment 7 bases; nucleotides outside the gene matches: 14. CDR1 SGHDN and CDR2 FVKESK come from the germline V gene. Here the CDR3 reads CASSQDRILPGEGTQYF. The CDR3 DNA reads as TGTGCCAGCAGCCAAGATCGGATCCTCCCCGGGGAGGGGACCCAGTACTTC.

This clonotype showed up many times. The CDR3 loop reads CASSRLSGGASVEQFF. The CDR3 coding sequence is TGTGCCAGCAGCCGGCTTAGCGGGGGGGCTAGCGTTGAGCAGTTCTTC. The chain is built from TRBV6-5 and TRBJ2-1; 11 bases line up with TRBD2. Germline V lookup: CDR1 MNHEY, CDR2 SVGAGI. The V gene end was trimmed by 6 bases and the J gene end by 9 bases; junction bases not matched to a gene: 13. CDR3 length: 16 amino acids.

This clonotype was detected ten times or more. The chain combines TRBV7-8 with TRBJ1-4; D is possibly TRBD1 (5 bases). This CDR3 spans 16 amino acids. The V gene's germline CDR1 is SGHVS and CDR2 FQNEAQ. Trimming took off 5 bases at V and 6 bases at J, with 19 bases between the two ends. CDR3 loop: CASSGGDRPGDEKLFF. In DNA form, the CDR3 reads TGTGCCAGCAGCGGAGGCGACAGACCCGGGGATGAAAAACTGTTTTTT.

This clonotype was counted many times. This sequence joins TRBV25-1 and TRBJ1-3; no clear D gene. This CDR3 is 12 amino acids long. Germline V gene data show CDR1 as MGHDK and CDR2 as SYGVNS. With 3 bases removed from V and 2 bases from J, the gap between germline ends came to 2 bases. CDR3 DNA sequence: TGTGCCAGCAGTGACCCTGGAAACACCATATATTTT. Amino acids: CASSDPGNTIYF.